These T cell receptor beta chains were read from a single sample in a study of blood T cell repertoires in COVID-19. Data came from immunoSEQ multiplex PCR; TCRdb stores just in-frame clones and leaves some out. The sample includes fewer than 500,000 clones, roughly 91% of them seen just once. Sequenced sample: peripheral blood. These receptors all come from a woman aged 30 to 39 with acute or convalescent COVID-19. Both conserved end residues are part of each CDR3. Fields, in order: clone size, J gene, D gene, V gene, CDR3 DNA, CDR3 protein. D genes are given only for firm matches. Clone size is stated in some rows and not others, as once, few, many or a class when expanded.

clone_size: .
j_call: TRBJ2-3
d_call: TRBD1
v_call: TRBV20-1
cdr3_nt: TGCAGTGCTAGTGAGCAGGGGGTAACAGATACGCAGTATTTT
cdr3_aa: CSASEQGVTDTQYF

clone_size: .
j_call: TRBJ2-1
d_call: .
v_call: TRBV3-1/TRBV3-2
cdr3_nt: TGTGCCAGCAGCCTTTTAAGGGGGGGGCCCTACAATGAGCAGTTCTTC
cdr3_aa: CASSLLRGGPYNEQFF

clone_size: .
j_call: TRBJ1-2
d_call: .
v_call: TRBV5-5
cdr3_nt: TGTGCCAGCAGCCCGACTACAGGGTCTTTTGCTGGCTACACCTTC
cdr3_aa: CASSPTTGSFAGYTF

clone_size: .
j_call: TRBJ2-1
d_call: TRBD2
v_call: TRBV11-2
cdr3_nt: TGTGCCAGCAGCCCCCGGGGAGGGTTCTACAATGAGCAGTTCTTC
cdr3_aa: CASSPRGGFYNEQFF

clone_size: .
j_call: TRBJ2-7
d_call: TRBD1
v_call: TRBV6-5
cdr3_nt: TGTGCCAGCAGACTACGGGGGGACAGGGACGAGCAGTACTTC
cdr3_aa: CASRLRGDRDEQYF

clone_size: .
j_call: TRBJ1-2
d_call: TRBD1
v_call: TRBV3-1/TRBV3-2
cdr3_nt: TGTGCCAGCAGCCAAGCGAACAGGGGCCTCAACACTTATGGCTACACCTTC
cdr3_aa: CASSQANRGLNTYGYTF

clone_size: .
j_call: TRBJ1-4
d_call: TRBD1
v_call: TRBV27
cdr3_nt: TGTGCCAGCGGGACAGGGGGCCTTGGGGAACTGTTTTTT
cdr3_aa: CASGTGGLGELFF

clone_size: .
j_call: TRBJ2-7
d_call: TRBD1
v_call: TRBV7-3
cdr3_nt: TGTGCCAGCAGCCCGCTCCTTACAGGGGCCTTGGGCGAGCAGTACTTC
cdr3_aa: CASSPLLTGALGEQYF

clone_size: .
j_call: TRBJ1-5
d_call: .
v_call: TRBV5-4
cdr3_nt: TGTGCCAGCAGCCCAGAGGGAGGAGAACAGCCCCAGCATTTT
cdr3_aa: CASSPEGGEQPQHF

clone_size: few
j_call: TRBJ1-1
d_call: TRBD1
v_call: TRBV29-1
cdr3_nt: TGCAGCGCTCGACAGGGGAAGACTGAAGCTTTCTTT
cdr3_aa: CSARQGKTEAFF